A selection of T cell receptor beta chains follows, all from one sample in a study of cytomegalovirus exposure and HLA in healthy donors. The assay was immunoSEQ multiplex PCR, and TCRdb's table has in-frame clones only and misses some. The data contain about 60,000 clones, 70% of them singletons. The sample was PBMCs. Receptor source: a woman aged 55-69 years in good health and CMV-seropositive. CDR3s include the opening cysteine and the closing phenylalanine or tryptophan. The order of the fields is V gene, clone size, D gene, J gene, CDR3 DNA, CDR3 protein. A D gene is named only where the DNA matches it firmly. Only some rows state a clone size, as once, few, many or a class for expanded clones.

TRBV2	-	TRBD1	TRBJ2-3	TGTGCCAGCAGCGAACAGGGGAACGCACGGACGCAGTATTTT	CASSEQGNARTQYF
TRBV6-5	-	TRBD2	TRBJ2-4	TGTGCCAGCAGTGCGGGGGGGCTGAACATTCAGTACTTC	CASSAGGLNIQYF
TRBV6-4	-	TRBD1	TRBJ2-7	TGTGCCAGCTCTCAAGATAGGGGGCCCTACGAGCAGTACTTC	CASSQDRGPYEQYF
TRBV18	-	TRBD2	TRBJ2-3	TGTGCCAGCTCACCACCGTTGTTGGCGGGGGGCACAGATACGCAGTATTTT	CASSPPLLAGGTDTQYF
TRBV7-2	-	TRBD2	TRBJ2-1	TGTGCCAGCAGCTTAGCGGGGTCCGGGGGGTATGAGCAGTTCTTC	CASSLAGSGGYEQFF
TRBV7-2	many	-	TRBJ2-2	TGTGCCAGCAGTTCAGGGCACACCGGGGAGCTGTTTTTT	CASSSGHTGELFF
TRBV7-2	few	-	TRBJ2-3	TGTGCCAGCAGCCGATCGGGGTTTGGCACAGATACGCAGTATTTT	CASSRSGFGTDTQYF
TRBV2	-	-	TRBJ2-1	TGTGCCAGCAGTGAAGCGCGCTCCTACAATGAGCAGTTCTTC	CASSEARSYNEQFF
TRBV7-2	-	TRBD1	TRBJ2-3	TGTGCCAGCAGCTTATGGGGACAGGGTTGGACAGATACGCAGTATTTT	CASSLWGQGWTDTQYF
TRBV6-5	few	-	TRBJ2-7	TGTGCCAGCAGTTACGGCGGTTTCTACGAGCAGTACTTC	CASSYGGFYEQYF
TRBV7-3	-	TRBD1	TRBJ1-1	TGTGCCAGCAGCTTAACGTCGGGGACAGGGCTGACTGAAGCTTTCTTT	CASSLTSGTGLTEAFF
TRBV5-1	-	-	TRBJ1-4	TGCGCCAGCAGCTTGACAGAACAAAATGAAAAACTGTTTTTT	CASSLTEQNEKLFF
TRBV16	-	TRBD1	TRBJ2-1	TGTGCCAGCAGCCGGGACAGGGGAAATGAGCAGTTCTTC	CASSRDRGNEQFF
TRBV27	-	TRBD1	TRBJ2-5	TGTGCCAGCAGTTTCAAAGGGGGCGAAGAGACCCAGTACTTC	CASSFKGGEETQYF
TRBV19	few	-	TRBJ2-4	TGTGCCAGTAGTACAGCTGGAGGGATTAAAGGCATTCAGTACTTC	CASSTAGGIKGIQYF
TRBV18	-	TRBD1	TRBJ1-5	TGTGCCAGCTCAGCGTCCGGGACAGGGGGCAATCAGCCCCAGCATTTT	CASSASGTGGNQPQHF
TRBV5-6	-	-	TRBJ1-5	TGTGCCAGCAGCTTCCAGGGGTATAGCAATCAGCCCCAGCATTTT	CASSFQGYSNQPQHF
TRBV27	few	-	TRBJ2-7	TGTGCCAGCAGTCCAGGGGTATCCGAGCAGTACTTC	CASSPGVSEQYF
TRBV5-1	-	TRBD1	TRBJ2-5	TGCGCCAGCAGCCGAGTGGGACAGGGGGGAGGAGAGACCCAGTACTTC	CASSRVGQGGGETQYF
TRBV18	-	-	TRBJ1-6	TGTGCCAGCTCCCTAACGAAAGGGGAACATGTAGGTTCACCCCTCCACTTT	CASSLTKGEHVGSPLHF
TRBV14	once	-	TRBJ1-2	TGTGCCAGCAGCCAAGAACCAGGGGCCGCCTCCTTC	CASSQEPGAASF
TRBV7-9	-	TRBD1	TRBJ1-4	TGTGCCAGCAGTAGGGGGCCAAATGAAAAACTGTTTTTT	CASSRGPNEKLFF
TRBV9	few	TRBD1	TRBJ1-1	TGTGCCAGCAGGGGGAAAGACAGGGAAGGTGAAGCTTTCTTT	CASRGKDREGEAFF
TRBV6-1	few	-	TRBJ2-5	TGTGCCAGCAGCGAAGCAGGAGGGACAGTGGAGACCCAGTACTTC	CASSEAGGTVETQYF
TRBV4-1	-	TRBD1	TRBJ2-7	TGCGCCAGCAGCCAAGATGGGACAGGATTTTACGAGCAGTACTTC	CASSQDGTGFYEQYF
TRBV28	-	TRBD1	TRBJ2-7	TGTGCCAGCAGTTTAGTATCCCCCCGACAGGGGGCAGGTCACGAGCAGTACTTC	CASSLVSPRQGAGHEQYF
TRBV19	-	TRBD2	TRBJ2-3	TGTGCCAGTAGTTCCGCGGGGGGCACAGATACGCAGTATTTT	CASSSAGGTDTQYF
TRBV2	-	-	TRBJ2-7	TGTGCCAGCAGGGTTACAACAGTCCCCGGGAGCTCCTACGAGCAGTACTTC	CASRVTTVPGSSYEQYF
TRBV2	-	-	TRBJ1-2	TGTGCCAGCAGTGAAACAGGGTTTAGCTATGGCTACACCTTC	CASSETGFSYGYTF
TRBV6-5	-	TRBD1	TRBJ1-2	TGTGCCAGCAGTTACAGGGGACAGGTCTATGGCTACACCTTC	CASSYRGQVYGYTF
TRBV9	once	-	TRBJ1-1	TGTGCCAGCAGCGTAGTAGGACACCCGAACACTGAAGCTTTCTTT	CASSVVGHPNTEAFF
TRBV7-2	-	-	TRBJ1-1	TGTGCCAGCAGCGACAGTGGGGTAATGAACACTGAAGCTTTCTTT	CASSDSGVMNTEAFF
TRBV7-2	-	TRBD1	TRBJ1-6	TGTGCCAGCAGCACACAGGGGGGGATTTATAATTCACCCCTCCACTTT	CASSTQGGIYNSPLHF
TRBV19	-	TRBD1	TRBJ1-1	TGTGCCAGTAGTCTTGGACAGGGGGGGTACACTGAAGCTTTCTTT	CASSLGQGGYTEAFF
TRBV7-9	many	TRBD2	TRBJ2-2	TGTGCCAGCAAAACTGAACGGGGGGGCACCGGGGAGCTGTTTTTT	CASKTERGGTGELFF
TRBV7-3	once	-	TRBJ2-1	TGTGCCAGCAGCTTGAACAGGGACAATGAGCAGTTCTTC	CASSLNRDNEQFF
TRBV7-8	-	TRBD1	TRBJ1-5	TGTGCCAGCAGCTTAGGACAGGGGCAGCCCCAGCATTTT	CASSLGQGQPQHF
TRBV5-1	-	-	TRBJ2-5	TGCGCCAGCAAGGGAGAAGAGACCCAGTACTTC	CASKGEETQYF
TRBV4-1	once	TRBD1	TRBJ2-1	TGCGCCAGCAGCCAAGATAGGGGACAGGGGAGTTTCAATGAGCAGTTCTTC	CASSQDRGQGSFNEQFF
TRBV12-5	-	TRBD1	TRBJ1-2	TGTGCTAGTGGTTTCACAGGGGGCGCCGGCTATGGCTACACCTTC	CASGFTGGAGYGYTF
TRBV5-8	-	-	TRBJ1-6	TGTGCCAGCAGCTTGGCAGGGGCACCCCTCCACTTT	CASSLAGAPLHF
TRBV7-2	-	-	TRBJ1-2	TGTGCCAGCAGCCCCCCTTTTAACTATGGCTACACCTTC	CASSPPFNYGYTF
TRBV4-3	-	-	TRBJ1-2	TGCGCCAGCAGCCAGGACTCGGCGCCCGCAGCTAACTATGGCTACACCTTC	CASSQDSAPAANYGYTF